Presented here are 3 T cell receptor beta chains from one specimen sequenced in a study of blood T cell repertoires in COVID-19. Some clones are missing from TCRdb's copy, which holds only in-frame ones; the method was immunoSEQ multiplex PCR. Here the sample spans about 74,000 clones, around four fifths being singletons. Sequenced material: peripheral blood. The receptors were sampled from a man between 70 and 80 years old with acute or convalescent COVID-19.

The V gene is TRBV9, the J gene TRBJ2-3; 8 bases map to TRBD1. J lost 4 bases, V lost 4 bases, and 11 bases had no gene match. Germline-derived CDR1 and CDR2 are SGDLS and YYNGEE. This CDR3 is built from 16 residues. In nucleotides, the CDR3 is TGTGCCAGCAGCCCTTCAGGGGGCCAGCTCTCAGATACGCAGTATTTT. Translating gives CASSPSGGQLSDTQYF.

The rearrangement links TRBV18 to TRBJ2-5, with D maybe TRBD2 (6 bases). Trimming removed 1 base at V and 2 bases at J, with 11 bases between. Germline loops: CDR1 KGHSH, CDR2 LQKENI. There are 15 residues in the CDR3. The CDR3 nucleotides read TGTGCCAGCTCACCACAGGGTCTAGCGCAAGAGACCCAGTACTTC. This codes for CASSPQGLAQETQYF.

The chain carries TRBV2 and TRBJ2-1; D gene unclear. Germline V gene data show CDR1 as SNHLY and CDR2 as FYNNEI. V lost 4 bases and J lost 2, with 3 bases in between. The CDR3 has 12 amino acids. CDR3 amino acids: CASSVTYNEQFF. CDR3 coding DNA: TGTGCCAGCAGTGTAACCTACAATGAGCAGTTCTTC.